The clone carrying this T cell receptor beta chain has more than one count but fewer than ten. The antigen remains unidentified. This sample stems from a study of T-cell reconstitution after alpha-beta-depleted transplantation in children. V was pared by 0 bases and J by 2 bases, with 13 bases between. CDR1 MNHEY and CDR2 SVGAGI come from the germline V gene. The CDR3 extends over 16 amino acids. Whole-study results and caveats: It was reported that alpha-beta T cells came from several hundred expanded graft clones (about two months after transplant). At one year after transplant, newly produced T cells mostly accounted for T-cell counts and diversity. Surviving recipient T cells and intrathymic progenitors accounted for some patients' high TCRbeta diversity at day 60.

TCRbeta library construction was performed incorporating unique molecular identifiers. TCRdb fed the PCR reads into MiXCR, producing one record per CDR3 protein. The sample has 800,000 to 1,000,000 distinct CDR3 sequences; 25% to 30% are singletons. The chain joins TRBV6-5 to TRBJ1-2; D call uncertain. The sample here was PBMCs, mostly from graft donor cells, taken 360 days after TCRalphabeta/CD19-depleted stem cell transplant. The receptor was isolated from a boy in the first two years of life who had a stem cell transplant for SCID, so the T cells may come from the graft donor. CDR3 sequence reads: CASSYSPGGENYGYTF. The CDR3 region has the DNA TGTGCCAGCAGTTACTCCCCGGGCGGGGAGAACTATGGCTACACCTTC.